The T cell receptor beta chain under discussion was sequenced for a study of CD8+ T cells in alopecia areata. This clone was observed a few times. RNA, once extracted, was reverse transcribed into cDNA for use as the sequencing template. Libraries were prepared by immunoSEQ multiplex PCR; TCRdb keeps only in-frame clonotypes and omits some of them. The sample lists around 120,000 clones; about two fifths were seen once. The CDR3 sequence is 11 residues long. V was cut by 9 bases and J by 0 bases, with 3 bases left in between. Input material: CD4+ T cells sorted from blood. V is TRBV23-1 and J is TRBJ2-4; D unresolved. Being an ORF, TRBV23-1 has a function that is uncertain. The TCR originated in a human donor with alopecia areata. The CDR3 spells CARIAKNIQYF. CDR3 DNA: TGCGCCAGAATAGCCAAAAACATTCAGTACTTC.